Sequencing of this T cell receptor beta chain was carried out in a study of neurological immune-mediated disorders. Findings and limits, study-wide: None of the CDR3 amino acid sequences in expanded clones turned up in more than one subject, which points to private repertoires in all groups. The greatest TCR clonal expansion occurred in HTLV-1-associated myelopathy and the least in multiple sclerosis, which fell below healthy controls. The repertoires of 18 of 34 multiple sclerosis patients were placed by phylogenetic grouping in a single related-CDR3 cluster, which may be a signature.

Ten or more counts support this clonotype. As yet, its antigen is unknown. The CDR3 sequence is 14 residues long. The V gene lost 3 bases and the J gene lost 4 bases, with 13 bases spanning the gap. Germline V gene lookup returns CDR1 SGHRS and CDR2 YFSETQ. TCRdb analysed the 5' RACE reads with MiXCR anew, one entry per CDR3 protein. The repertoire holds about 66,000 distinct CDR3 sequences, with 4.5% to 5.5% as singletons. The unsorted libraries were generated from a total of 2 million PBMCs, which had been stored in RNAlater at -80 C. The material sequenced was PBMCs. This TCR was recovered from a man aged 25-40 years with multiple sclerosis. The V gene is TRBV5-1, the J gene TRBJ1-2; D is perhaps TRBD1 (6 bases). CDR3 nucleotide sequence: TGCGCCAGCAGCTCAAGTGGGGGCAGCTATGGCTACACCTTC. This translates into CASSSSGGSYGYTF.